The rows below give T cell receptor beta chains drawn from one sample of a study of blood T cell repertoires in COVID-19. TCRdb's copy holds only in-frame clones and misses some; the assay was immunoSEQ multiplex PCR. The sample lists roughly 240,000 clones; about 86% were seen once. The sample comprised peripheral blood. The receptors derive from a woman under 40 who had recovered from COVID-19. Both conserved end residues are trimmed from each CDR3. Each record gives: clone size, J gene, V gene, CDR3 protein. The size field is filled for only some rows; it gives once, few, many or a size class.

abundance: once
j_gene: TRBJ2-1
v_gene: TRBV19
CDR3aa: ASSPALAGARRTYNEQF

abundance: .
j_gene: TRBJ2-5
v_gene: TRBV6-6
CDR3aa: ASSLRGGETQY

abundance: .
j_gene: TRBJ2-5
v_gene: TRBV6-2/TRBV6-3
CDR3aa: ASSSLTGPQETQY

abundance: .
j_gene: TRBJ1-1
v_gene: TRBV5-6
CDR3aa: ASSVVGGTEAF

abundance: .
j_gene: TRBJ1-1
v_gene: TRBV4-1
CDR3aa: ASSPFGRPNTEAF

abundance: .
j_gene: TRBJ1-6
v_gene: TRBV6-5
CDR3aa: ASTLTGLYNSPLH

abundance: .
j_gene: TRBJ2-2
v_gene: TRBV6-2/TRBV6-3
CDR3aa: ASSSPGLAGRKARELF

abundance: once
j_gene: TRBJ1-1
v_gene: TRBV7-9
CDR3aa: ASSQQTGMTEAF

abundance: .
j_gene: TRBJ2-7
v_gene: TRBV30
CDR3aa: AWSSTAYEQY

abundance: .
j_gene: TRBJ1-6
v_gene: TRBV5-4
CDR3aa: ASSLFEGTLH

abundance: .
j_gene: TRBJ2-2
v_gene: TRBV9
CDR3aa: ASSPLQGTGELF

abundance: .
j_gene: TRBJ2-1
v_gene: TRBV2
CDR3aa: ASSPGDWMDEQF

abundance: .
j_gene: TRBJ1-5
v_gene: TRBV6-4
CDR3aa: ASSGGRGTGLNQPQH

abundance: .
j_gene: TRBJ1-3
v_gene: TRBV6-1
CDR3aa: ASSAHKTGSGNTIY

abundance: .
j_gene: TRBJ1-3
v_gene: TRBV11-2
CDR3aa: ASSTWTVGGNTIY

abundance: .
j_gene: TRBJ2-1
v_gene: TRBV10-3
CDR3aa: AIRGTGGNVDEQF

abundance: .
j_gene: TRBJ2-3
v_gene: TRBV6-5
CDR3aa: ATRTSGGWDTQY

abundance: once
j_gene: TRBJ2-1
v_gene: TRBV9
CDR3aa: ASSSTRDEQF

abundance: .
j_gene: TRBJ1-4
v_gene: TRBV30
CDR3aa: AGQREANEKLF

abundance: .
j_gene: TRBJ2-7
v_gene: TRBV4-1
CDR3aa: ASSQGRLYEQY

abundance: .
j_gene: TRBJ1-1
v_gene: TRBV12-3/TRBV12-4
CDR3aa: AIQWGDTEAF

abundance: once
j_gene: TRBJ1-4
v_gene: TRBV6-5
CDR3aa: ASSPQGATNEKLF

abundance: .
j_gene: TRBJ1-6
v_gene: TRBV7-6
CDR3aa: ASSLAAPGQTLDSPLH

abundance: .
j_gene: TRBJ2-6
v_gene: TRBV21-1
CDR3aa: ASSMSTGRSGGANVLT

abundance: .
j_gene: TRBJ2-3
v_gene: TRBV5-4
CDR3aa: ASSPRQGGDTQY

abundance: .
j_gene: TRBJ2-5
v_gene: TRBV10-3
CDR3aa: AISDPSSGGETQY

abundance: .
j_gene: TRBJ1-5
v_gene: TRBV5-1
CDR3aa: ASSQTGGTHQPQH

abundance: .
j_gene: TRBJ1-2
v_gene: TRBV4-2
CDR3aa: ASSQDLAGVSGYT

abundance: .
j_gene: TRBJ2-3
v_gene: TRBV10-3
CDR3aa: AISEPGLAILDTQY

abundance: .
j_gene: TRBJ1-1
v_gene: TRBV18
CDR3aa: ASSPSPGGLGTEAF

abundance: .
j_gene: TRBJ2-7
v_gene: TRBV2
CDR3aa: ASSAAGAKGYEQY

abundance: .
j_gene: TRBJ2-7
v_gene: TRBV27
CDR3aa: ASSFGTGSYEQY

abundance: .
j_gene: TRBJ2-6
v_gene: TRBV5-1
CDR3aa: ASSYGTGGSRSGANVLT

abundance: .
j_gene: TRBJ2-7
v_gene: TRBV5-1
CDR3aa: ASSLDRAGDEQY

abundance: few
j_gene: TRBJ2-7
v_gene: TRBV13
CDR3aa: ASSLAGGSREQY

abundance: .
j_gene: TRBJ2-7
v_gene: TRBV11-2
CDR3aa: ASSPVDRGPYEQY

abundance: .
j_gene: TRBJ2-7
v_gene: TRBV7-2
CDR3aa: ASSLALGGQGEY

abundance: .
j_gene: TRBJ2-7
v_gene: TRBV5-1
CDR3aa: ASSSRDTAGYEQY

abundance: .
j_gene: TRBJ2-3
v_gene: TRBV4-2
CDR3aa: ASSRGTGFSSGGPGDTQY

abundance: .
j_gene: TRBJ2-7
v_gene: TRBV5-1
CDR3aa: ASTPDLAGYEQY

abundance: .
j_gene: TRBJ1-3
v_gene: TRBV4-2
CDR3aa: ASSQESRAGNTIY

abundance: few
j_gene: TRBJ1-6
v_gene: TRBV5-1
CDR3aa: ASSPLGQEYNSPLH

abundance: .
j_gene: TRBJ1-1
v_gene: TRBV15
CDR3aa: ATSRASGRGRTEAF

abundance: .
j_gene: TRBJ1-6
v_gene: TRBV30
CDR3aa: ASTGSYNSPLH

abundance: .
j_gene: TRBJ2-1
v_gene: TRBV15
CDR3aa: ATSGPGQGAFDEQF

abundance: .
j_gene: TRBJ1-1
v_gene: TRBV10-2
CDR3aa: ASSATTNTEAF

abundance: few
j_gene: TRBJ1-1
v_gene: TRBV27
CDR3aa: ASSTLNGQGAEAF

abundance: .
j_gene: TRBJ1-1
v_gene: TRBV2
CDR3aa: ASSSQITEAF

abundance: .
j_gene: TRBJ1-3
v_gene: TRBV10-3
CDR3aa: AISRGPGNTIY

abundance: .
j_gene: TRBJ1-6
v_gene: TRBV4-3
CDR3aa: ASSREWGGISPLH

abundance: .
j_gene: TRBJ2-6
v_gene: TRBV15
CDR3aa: ATSRDRGHPSTPRSGANVLT

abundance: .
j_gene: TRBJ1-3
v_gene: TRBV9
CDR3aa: ASSVRGTQSGNTIY

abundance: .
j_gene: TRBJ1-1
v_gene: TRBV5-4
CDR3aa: ASSLRDRLNTEAF

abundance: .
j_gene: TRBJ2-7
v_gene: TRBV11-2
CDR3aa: ASSLVIGGGTPYEQY

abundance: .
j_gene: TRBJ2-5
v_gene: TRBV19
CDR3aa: ASSGWRGETQY

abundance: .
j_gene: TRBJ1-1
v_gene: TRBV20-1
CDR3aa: SARQGTEAF

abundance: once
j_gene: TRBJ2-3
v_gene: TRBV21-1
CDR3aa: ASSPNHRGNRTDTQY

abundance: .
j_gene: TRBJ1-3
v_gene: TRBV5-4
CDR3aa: ASSSHPGGGNTIY

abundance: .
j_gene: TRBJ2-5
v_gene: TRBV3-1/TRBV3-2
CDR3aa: ASRRDRWETQY